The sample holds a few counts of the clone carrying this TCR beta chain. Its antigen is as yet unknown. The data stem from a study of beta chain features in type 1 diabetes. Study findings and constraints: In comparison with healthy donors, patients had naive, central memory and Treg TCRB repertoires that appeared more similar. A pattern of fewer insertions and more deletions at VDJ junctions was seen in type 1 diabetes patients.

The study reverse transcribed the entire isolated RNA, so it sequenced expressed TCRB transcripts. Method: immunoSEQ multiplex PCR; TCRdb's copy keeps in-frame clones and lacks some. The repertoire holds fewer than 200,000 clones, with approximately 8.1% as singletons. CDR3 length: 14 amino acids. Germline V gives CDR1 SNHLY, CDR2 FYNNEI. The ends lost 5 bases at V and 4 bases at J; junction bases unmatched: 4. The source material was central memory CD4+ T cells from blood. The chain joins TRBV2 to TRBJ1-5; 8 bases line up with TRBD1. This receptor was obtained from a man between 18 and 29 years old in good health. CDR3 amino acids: CASSPTGGNQPQHF. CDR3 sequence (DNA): TGTGCCAGCAGTCCAACAGGGGGTAATCAGCCCCAGCATTTT.